The rows below give T cell receptor beta chains drawn from one sample of a study of shared clonotypes between healthy human individuals. Repertoires were generated with immunoSEQ multiplex PCR, while TCRdb's copy carries only in-frame clones and drops some. The sample shows some 1 million clones, around 76% of them seen only once. Sequenced: memory CD4+ T cells sorted from blood. These receptors were taken from a man younger than 35 in good health. Both conserved end residues are part of each CDR3. D genes are given only for firm matches. Clone size is not always given. Where it is, it says once, few, many or a class for expanded clones.

d_gene: NA; v_gene: TRBV18; abundance: NA; j_gene: TRBJ2-3; CDR3aa: CASSPEDTQYF; CDR3nt: TGTGCCAGCTCACCAGAAGATACGCAGTATTTT
d_gene: NA; v_gene: TRBV7-9; abundance: NA; j_gene: TRBJ1-2; CDR3aa: CASTLEYSAAGNYGYTF; CDR3nt: TGTGCCAGCACCCTAGAATATTCTGCTGCGGGTAACTATGGCTACACCTTC
d_gene: TRBD1; v_gene: TRBV2; abundance: NA; j_gene: TRBJ2-7; CDR3aa: CASSGNRGREQYF; CDR3nt: TGTGCCAGCAGTGGTAACAGGGGAAGGGAGCAGTACTTC
d_gene: NA; v_gene: TRBV4-3; abundance: NA; j_gene: TRBJ2-7; CDR3aa: CASSQGGGATYEQYF; CDR3nt: TGCGCCAGCAGCCAAGGGGGCGGAGCGACCTACGAGCAGTACTTC
d_gene: TRBD2; v_gene: TRBV19; abundance: NA; j_gene: TRBJ2-2; CDR3aa: CASTETGTSGRPVTGELFF; CDR3nt: TGTGCCAGTACCGAAACCGGGACTAGCGGGAGGCCGGTCACCGGGGAGCTGTTTTTT
d_gene: NA; v_gene: TRBV10-3; abundance: few; j_gene: TRBJ2-7; CDR3aa: CAISTGLGNEQYF; CDR3nt: TGTGCCATCAGCACAGGTTTGGGCAACGAGCAGTACTTC
d_gene: TRBD1; v_gene: TRBV6-5; abundance: many; j_gene: TRBJ1-2; CDR3aa: CASSSGTARGYTF; CDR3nt: TGTGCCAGCAGTTCAGGGACAGCCAGGGGCTACACCTTC
d_gene: TRBD2; v_gene: TRBV7-2; abundance: NA; j_gene: TRBJ2-7; CDR3aa: CASSPHGTSSYEQYF; CDR3nt: TGTGCCAGCAGCCCTCACGGGACTAGCAGCTACGAGCAGTACTTC
d_gene: NA; v_gene: TRBV6-5; abundance: NA; j_gene: TRBJ2-7; CDR3aa: CASSRKTTGLGEQYF; CDR3nt: TGTGCCAGCAGCCGAAAAACGACAGGTTTAGGCGAGCAGTACTTC
d_gene: TRBD2; v_gene: TRBV10-3; abundance: NA; j_gene: TRBJ2-5; CDR3aa: CAISESSGIRETQYF; CDR3nt: TGTGCCATCAGTGAGAGTAGCGGGATTAGAGAGACCCAGTACTTC